This note documents a single TCR beta chain sequence. Antigen specificity is unknown. The germline V gene has CDR1 KGHSH and CDR2 LQKENI. V was clipped by 2 bases and J by 1 base, with 10 bases between them. The CDR3 is 15 residues long. The sample originates from a study of T cells in Graves' hyperthyroidism and ophthalmopathy. Researchers amplified the TCR beta CDR3 regions from RNA transcripts. The HTBI set primed first-round TCR CDR3 RT-PCR. One entry per CDR3 protein results from TCRdb running MiXCR on the multiplex PCR reads. The profile shows 500,000 to 550,000 distinct CDR3 sequences, about 20% of them singletons. With duration under 3 months, ophthalmopathy was active: Clinical Activity Score at least 3, NOSPECS at least 4. Whole-study results and caveats: The model anticipated ophthalmopathy a median around six months pre-onset.

The specimen sequenced was blood. This clonotype was obtained from a man aged 40-50 years with Graves' ophthalmopathy. The chain combines TRBV18 with TRBJ2-3; no definite D call. The CDR3 spells CASSPILTRTDTQYF. The DNA for the CDR3 is TGTGCCAGCTCACCAATACTGACTCGCACAGATACGCAGTATTTT.